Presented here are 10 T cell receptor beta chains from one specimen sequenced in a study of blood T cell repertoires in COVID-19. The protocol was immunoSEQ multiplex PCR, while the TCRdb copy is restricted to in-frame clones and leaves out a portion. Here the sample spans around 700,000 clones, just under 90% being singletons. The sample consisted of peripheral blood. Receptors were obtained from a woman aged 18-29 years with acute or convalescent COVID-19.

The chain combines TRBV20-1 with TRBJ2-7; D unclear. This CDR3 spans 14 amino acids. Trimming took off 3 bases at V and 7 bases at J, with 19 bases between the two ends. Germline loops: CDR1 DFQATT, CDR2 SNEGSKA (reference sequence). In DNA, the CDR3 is TGCAGTGCTAGTGGGCGGTCAACCGCCGGGGAGCAGTACTTC. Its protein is CSASGRSTAGEQYF.

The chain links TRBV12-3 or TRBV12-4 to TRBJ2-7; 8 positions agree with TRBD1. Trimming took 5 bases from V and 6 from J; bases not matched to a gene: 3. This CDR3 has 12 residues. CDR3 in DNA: TGTGCCAGCAGTACAGGGGGTGGCGAGCAGTACTTC. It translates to CASSTGGGEQYF.

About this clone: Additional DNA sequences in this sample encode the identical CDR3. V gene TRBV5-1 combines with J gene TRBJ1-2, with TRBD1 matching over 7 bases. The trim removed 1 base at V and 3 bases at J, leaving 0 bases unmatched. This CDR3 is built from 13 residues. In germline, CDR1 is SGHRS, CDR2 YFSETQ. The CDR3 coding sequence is TGCGCCAGCAGCTTGACAGGGGACTATGGCTACACCTTC. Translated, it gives CASSLTGDYGYTF.

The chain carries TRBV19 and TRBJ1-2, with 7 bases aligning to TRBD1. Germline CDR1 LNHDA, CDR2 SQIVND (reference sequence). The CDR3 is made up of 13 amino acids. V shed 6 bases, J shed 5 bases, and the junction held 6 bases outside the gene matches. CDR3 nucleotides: TGTGCCAGTAGCAGACAGGGCATTTATGGCTACACCTTC. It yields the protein CASSRQGIYGYTF.

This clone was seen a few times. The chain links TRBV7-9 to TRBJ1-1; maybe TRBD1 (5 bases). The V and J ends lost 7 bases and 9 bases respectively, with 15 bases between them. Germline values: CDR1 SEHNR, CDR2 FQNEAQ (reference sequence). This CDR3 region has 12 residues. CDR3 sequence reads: CASTDSTPQAFF. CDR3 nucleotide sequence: TGTGCCAGCACCGACAGTACCCCCCAAGCTTTCTTT.

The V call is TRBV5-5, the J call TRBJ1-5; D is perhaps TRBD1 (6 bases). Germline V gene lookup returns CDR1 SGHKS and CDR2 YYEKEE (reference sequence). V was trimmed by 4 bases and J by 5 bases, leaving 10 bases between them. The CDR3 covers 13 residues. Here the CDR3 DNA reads TGTGCCAGCAGCCCCGAGGGGGATCAGCCCCAGCATTTT. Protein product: CASSPEGDQPQHF. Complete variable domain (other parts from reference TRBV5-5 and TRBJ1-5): DAGVTQSPTHLIKTRGQQVTLRCSPISGHKSVSWYQQVLGQGPQFIFQYYEKEERGRGNFPDRFSARQFPNYSSELNVNALLLGDSALYLCASSPEGDQPQHFGDGTRLSIL.

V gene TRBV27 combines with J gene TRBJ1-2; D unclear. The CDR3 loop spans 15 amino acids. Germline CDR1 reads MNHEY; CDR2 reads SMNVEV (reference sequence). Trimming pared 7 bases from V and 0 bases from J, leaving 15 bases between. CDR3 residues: CASTHMTGSNYGYTF. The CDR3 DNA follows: TGTGCCAGCACCCATATGACGGGATCTAACTATGGCTACACCTTC.

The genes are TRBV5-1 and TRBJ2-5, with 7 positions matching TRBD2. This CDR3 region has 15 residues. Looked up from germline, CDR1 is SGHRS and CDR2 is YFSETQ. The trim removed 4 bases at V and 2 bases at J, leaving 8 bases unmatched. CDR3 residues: CASSTSPGLQETQYF. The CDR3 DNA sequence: TGCGCCAGCAGCACGAGCCCGGGACTACAAGAGACCCAGTACTTC.

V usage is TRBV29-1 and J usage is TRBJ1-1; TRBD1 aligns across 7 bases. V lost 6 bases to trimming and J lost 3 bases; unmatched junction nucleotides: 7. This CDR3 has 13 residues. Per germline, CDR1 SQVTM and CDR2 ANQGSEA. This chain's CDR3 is CSVSKGADTEAFF. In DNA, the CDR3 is TGCAGCGTCTCAAAGGGGGCGGACACTGAAGCTTTCTTT. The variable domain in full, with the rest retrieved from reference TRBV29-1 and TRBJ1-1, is SAVISQKPSRDICQRGTSLTIQCQVDSQVTMMFWYRQQPGQSLTLIATANQGSEATYESGFVIDKFPISRPNLTFSTLTVSNMSPEDSSIYLCSVSKGADTEAFFGQGTRLTVV.

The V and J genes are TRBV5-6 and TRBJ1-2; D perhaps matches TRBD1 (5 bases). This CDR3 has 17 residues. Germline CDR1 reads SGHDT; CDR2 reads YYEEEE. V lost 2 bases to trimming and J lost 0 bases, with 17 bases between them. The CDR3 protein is CASSLSGHLATNYGYTF. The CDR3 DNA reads TGTGCCAGCAGCTTATCAGGGCACTTGGCTACTAACTATGGCTACACCTTC.